Listed below are T cell receptor beta chains from one sample, sequenced in a study of shared T cell receptors in the human thymus. Assay used: immunoSEQ multiplex PCR; TCRdb lists only in-frame clones, some missing. The sample shows approximately 760,000 clones, 80% to 90% of them seen only once. The data also belong to a second study, concerning human thymus T cells.

The sample comprised thymocytes. These receptors came from a girl under two years old with a congenital heart defect. The CDR3 runs from the conserved cysteine through the conserved F or W. D genes are given only for firm matches. Clone size is given for some rows only: seen once, a few or many times, or a class if the clone is expanded.

j_gene,d_gene,v_gene,abundance,CDR3aa,CDR3nt
TRBJ2-1,.,TRBV9,few,CASSVGGEHNEQFF,TGTGCCAGCAGCGTAGGCGGGGAACACAATGAGCAGTTCTTC
TRBJ1-1,TRBD1,TRBV6-1,few,CASSWDREAEAFF,TGTGCCAGCAGCTGGGACAGGGAGGCTGAAGCTTTCTTT
TRBJ1-1,.,TRBV27,.,CASKRAFETEAFF,TGTGCCAGCAAGAGGGCTTTTGAGACTGAAGCTTTCTTT
TRBJ1-1,.,TRBV7-9,few,CASSLARRDTEAFF,TGTGCCAGCAGCTTAGCGCGAAGAGACACTGAAGCTTTCTTT
TRBJ2-5,.,TRBV4-3,.,CASSQLTSETQYF,TGCGCCAGCAGCCAGCTAACCTCAGAGACCCAGTACTTC
TRBJ1-1,TRBD1,TRBV14,.,CASRSWADDGQGEGCLDAEAFF,TGTGCCAGCAGATCCTGGGCCGATGACGGACAGGGTGAAGGGTGTTTGGACGCTGAAGCTTTCTTT
TRBJ1-5,.,TRBV6-5,few,CASSSPNQPQHF,TGTGCCAGCAGTTCCCCAAATCAGCCCCAGCATTTT
TRBJ2-6,.,TRBV5-1,once,CASSAHFSTGARGANVLTF,TGCGCCAGCAGCGCACACTTTTCGACAGGAGCTCGTGGGGCCAACGTCCTGACTTTC
TRBJ2-7,.,TRBV6-5,.,CASSYSAGEGTYEQYF,TGTGCCAGCAGTTACAGTGCAGGGGAGGGTACCTACGAGCAGTACTTC
TRBJ1-4,.,TRBV15,.,CATKSPTNEKLFF,TGTGCCACCAAAAGCCCAACTAATGAAAAACTGTTTTTT
TRBJ1-4,.,TRBV6-5,few,CASSGTYRDSEKLFF,TGTGCCAGCAGCGGAACCTACAGGGATAGCGAAAAACTGTTTTTT
TRBJ2-3,TRBD2,TRBV28,once,CASSSSPLTSGGVGTDTQYF,TGTGCCAGCAGTTCTTCCCCATTGACTAGCGGGGGGGTGGGCACAGATACGCAGTATTTT
TRBJ2-3,.,TRBV5-1,.,CASSLIPQDTDTQYF,TGCGCCAGCAGCTTGATCCCCCAGGATACAGATACGCAGTATTTT
TRBJ2-5,.,TRBV11-2,.,CASSKRSRGETQYF,TGTGCCAGCAGCAAGCGGAGTCGAGGGGAGACCCAGTACTTC
TRBJ1-6,.,TRBV28,once,CATRRKTRTYNSPLHF,TGTGCCACTCGACGAAAGACAAGAACCTATAATTCACCCCTCCACTTT
TRBJ2-1,TRBD2,TRBV11-3,.,CASSPRLAGDHNEQFF,TGTGCCAGCAGCCCTAGACTAGCGGGGGACCACAATGAGCAGTTCTTC
TRBJ1-2,.,TRBV4-3,.,CASSQDRARTFYGYTF,TGCGCCAGCAGCCAAGATCGGGCTCGGACTTTCTATGGCTACACCTTC
TRBJ2-1,TRBD1,TRBV27,.,CASSDTFDRGSGNEQFF,TGTGCCAGCAGTGATACATTCGACAGGGGGTCTGGCAATGAGCAGTTCTTC
TRBJ2-2,TRBD2,TRBV4-3,.,CASSQALAGNTGELFF,TGCGCCAGCAGCCAAGCGCTAGCGGGGAACACCGGGGAGCTGTTTTTT
TRBJ1-3,TRBD1,TRBV27,.,CASSSGTARPGNTIYF,TGTGCCAGCAGTTCGGGGACAGCCAGACCTGGAAACACCATATATTTT
TRBJ2-3,TRBD2,TRBV2,.,CASSEGTSGGADTQYF,TGTGCCAGCAGTGAAGGGACTAGCGGGGGGGCAGATACGCAGTATTTT
TRBJ2-2,.,TRBV14,.,CASSQAGTGELFF,TGTGCCAGCAGCCAAGCGGGGACCGGGGAGCTGTTTTTT
TRBJ1-3,.,TRBV7-9,.,CASSSFPLKGVNSGNTIYF,TGTGCCAGCAGCTCTTTCCCCTTGAAGGGGGTCAACTCTGGAAACACCATATATTTT
TRBJ2-7,TRBD1,TRBV19,.,CASSIRGDRYEQYF,TGTGCCAGTAGTATTAGAGGGGACAGGTACGAGCAGTACTTC
TRBJ2-2,TRBD1,TRBV6-5,.,CASAGTANTGELFF,TGTGCCAGCGCCGGGACAGCAAACACCGGGGAGCTGTTTTTT
TRBJ2-1,.,TRBV4-3,once,CASSQDRGSFIYNEQFF,TGCGCCAGCAGCCAAGATCGGGGGTCCTTTATCTACAATGAGCAGTTCTTC
TRBJ2-3,.,TRBV28,.,CASSLTSTQPTQYF,TGTGCCAGCAGTTTGACATCGACCCAGCCTACGCAGTATTTT
TRBJ2-3,.,TRBV6-5,.,CASSYSRVSTDTQYF,TGTGCCAGCAGTTACTCGAGGGTGAGCACAGATACGCAGTATTTT
TRBJ2-3,.,TRBV10-1,.,CASSETSCRTDTQYF,TGCGCCAGCAGTGAGACTAGCTGCCGCACAGATACGCAGTATTTT